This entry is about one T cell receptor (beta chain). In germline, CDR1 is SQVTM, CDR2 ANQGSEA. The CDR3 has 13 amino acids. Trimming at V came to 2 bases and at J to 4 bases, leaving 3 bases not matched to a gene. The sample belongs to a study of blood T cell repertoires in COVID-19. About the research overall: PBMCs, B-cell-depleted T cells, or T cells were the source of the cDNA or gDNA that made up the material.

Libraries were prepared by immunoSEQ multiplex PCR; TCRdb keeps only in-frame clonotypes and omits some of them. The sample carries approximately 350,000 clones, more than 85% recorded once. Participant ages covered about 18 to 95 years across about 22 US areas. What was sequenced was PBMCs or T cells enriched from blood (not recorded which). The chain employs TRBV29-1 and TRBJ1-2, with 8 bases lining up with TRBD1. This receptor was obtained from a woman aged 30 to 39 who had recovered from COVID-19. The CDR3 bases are TGCAGCGTTGAAAGACAGGGGAGCTATGGCTACACCTTC. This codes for CSVERQGSYGYTF.